Listed below are T cell receptor beta chains from one sample, sequenced in a study of blood T cell repertoires in COVID-19. Clones were read by immunoSEQ multiplex PCR, and TCRdb kept only the in-frame ones, dropping some. The sample lists over 150,000 clones, roughly 80% seen once, with over 12% in the top ten. Sequenced sample: peripheral blood. The source is a young man with active or convalescent COVID-19. CDR3s include the opening cysteine and the closing phenylalanine or tryptophan. Each record gives: CDR3 protein, CDR3 DNA, clone size, D gene, J gene, V gene. A D gene is named only where the DNA matches it firmly. Expanded clones get a size class; other rows say once, few or many, or leave the size out.

CDR3aa: CASSPRSVASGTTGELFF
CDR3nt: TGTGCCAGCTCACCAAGAAGCGTGGCCAGCGGGACTACCGGGGAGCTGTTTTTT
abundance: -
d_gene: TRBD2
j_gene: TRBJ2-2
v_gene: TRBV18

CDR3aa: CASSESGTEAYEQYF
CDR3nt: TGTGCCAGCAGTGAATCCGGGACAGAAGCCTACGAGCAGTACTTC
abundance: few
d_gene: TRBD1
j_gene: TRBJ2-7
v_gene: TRBV6-1

CDR3aa: CASSGQGVNTIYF
CDR3nt: TGTGCCAGCAGCGGACAGGGAGTAAACACCATATATTTT
abundance: -
d_gene: TRBD1
j_gene: TRBJ1-3
v_gene: TRBV6-1

CDR3aa: CASSSTGQLTYNEQFF
CDR3nt: TGTGCCAGCAGTTCCACGGGACAGTTAACTTACAATGAGCAGTTCTTC
abundance: -
d_gene: TRBD1
j_gene: TRBJ2-1
v_gene: TRBV28

CDR3aa: CASSLAGGRYEQYF
CDR3nt: TGCGCCAGCAGCTTGGCAGGGGGGAGGTACGAGCAGTACTTC
abundance: -
d_gene: -
j_gene: TRBJ2-7
v_gene: TRBV5-1

CDR3aa: CASSQDVGGNEQFF
CDR3nt: TGTGCCAGCAGCCAAGACGTCGGGGGCAATGAGCAGTTCTTC
abundance: -
d_gene: -
j_gene: TRBJ2-1
v_gene: TRBV4-2

CDR3aa: CASSTDRVRGYTF
CDR3nt: TGTGCCAGCAGCACAGACAGGGTTCGGGGCTACACCTTC
abundance: -
d_gene: TRBD1
j_gene: TRBJ1-2
v_gene: TRBV7-8

CDR3aa: CASSPPGLGPNQPQHF
CDR3nt: TGTGCCAGCTCACCACCGGGGCTGGGCCCCAATCAGCCCCAGCATTTT
abundance: few
d_gene: -
j_gene: TRBJ1-5
v_gene: TRBV18

CDR3aa: CASSQPTGRVGQAFF
CDR3nt: TGCGCCAGCAGCCAACCTACAGGGCGGGTCGGGCAAGCTTTCTTT
abundance: -
d_gene: -
j_gene: TRBJ1-1
v_gene: TRBV4-1

CDR3aa: CASSSTGTGVYEQYF
CDR3nt: TGTGCCAGCAGCTCTACCGGGACAGGGGTTTACGAGCAGTACTTC
abundance: -
d_gene: TRBD1
j_gene: TRBJ2-7
v_gene: TRBV7-2

CDR3aa: CASSDQREGVGQFF
CDR3nt: TGTGCCAGCAGTGACCAGCGGGAGGGTGTTGGGCAGTTCTTC
abundance: -
d_gene: TRBD2
j_gene: TRBJ2-1
v_gene: TRBV2

CDR3aa: CASSEVGSLNTGELFF
CDR3nt: TGTGCCAGCAGTGAAGTCGGTAGCTTGAACACCGGGGAGCTGTTTTTT
abundance: -
d_gene: -
j_gene: TRBJ2-2
v_gene: TRBV2

CDR3aa: CASSTGAGGPYEQFF
CDR3nt: TGTGCCAGTAGTACTGGAGCGGGAGGGCCTTATGAGCAGTTCTTC
abundance: -
d_gene: TRBD2
j_gene: TRBJ2-1
v_gene: TRBV19

CDR3aa: CASSLALAGARNIQYF
CDR3nt: TGTGCCAGCAGCTTAGCACTAGCGGGGGCTCGAAACATTCAGTACTTC
abundance: -
d_gene: TRBD2
j_gene: TRBJ2-4
v_gene: TRBV11-2

CDR3aa: CASSIPPGGQPQHF
CDR3nt: TGTGCCAGTAGTATACCCCCAGGGGGGCAGCCCCAGCATTTT
abundance: -
d_gene: TRBD1
j_gene: TRBJ1-5
v_gene: TRBV19